This T cell receptor (beta chain) was identified in a study of shared clonotypes between healthy human individuals (dated by TCRdb to 2020 to 2021). Broadly, across the study: Three men and a couple of women, aged 18 to 49 years, made up the cohort. For each donor, three plates each were used for CD4 naive and CD4 memory, two plates were used for CD8 naive, and one plate was used for CD8 memory. To estimate repertoire size and how much clonotypes are shared between individuals, the study performed deep sequencing of blood TCR repertoires from roughly five healthy adults. Different laboratories and diverse techniques were used to prepare libraries and sequence TCR repertoires, to increase sequencing depth and limit assay-specific biases. Between about 0.8 and 8.9 billion PBMCs per donor were obtained by leukapheresis.

Comments on this clone: Its antigen remains undetermined. No base quality values were provided; no much bigger clone lies one nucleotide off.

TCR CDR3 regions were amplified from genomic DNA by multiplex PCR using the deep immunoSEQ assay. Genomic DNA extracted from each cell subset was distributed evenly over all wells of several immunoSEQ 96-well plates, and each plate served as one replicate. Each replicate PCR for sorted subsets received approximately 220 ng genomic DNA, equal to around 32,000 T cell genomes. The purified libraries were quantified using a Qubit 3.0 fluorometer, sized with a Bioanalyzer 2100, and then quantified again using the KAPA Library Quantification kit. Every immunoSEQ 96-well plate was sequenced on a dedicated single-read 150-cycle Illumina NextSeq 550 flow cell. In the original analysis: Because the immunoSEQ output included only junctional sequences and no quality scores, the filtering could not be the same as the filtering used for full-length reads. Sequences were annotated with PyIR, a Python wrapper for IgBLAST v1.9, and V/J genes and CDR3 were assigned using IMGT germline references. Reads were removed for weak V/J assignments (E-value above 1e-6), missing CDR3, stop codons, out-of-frame junctions, or ambiguous translated residues. V3J clonotypes were defined as sequences sharing the same inferred V gene, J gene, and CDR3 amino acid sequence. Percentage overlap between repertoires was computed as shared unique clonotypes divided by the size of the smaller repertoire. RTK rarefaction, the Chao1 estimator, and Recon v2.1 estimates of unobserved clonotypes were used to assess repertoire richness. For all TCRbeta clonotypes obtained by the gDNA method from a few donors, generation probabilities were computed with OLGA. In its TCRdb copy, this immuneACCESS table keeps in-frame sequences only and misses some clones. Where compared with another copy, unresolved V genes explain less than half of these, and the others have no known cause. The V and J calls and clone size were taken over from that table, and D and trimming were inferred from the DNA. This sample lists around 2,000,000 clones; over 85% were detected once. The ten largest clones capture 0.9% to 1.3% of the sample.

For the CD8 naive samples, CD45RO-negative cells were positively selected for CCR7, yielding a CD45RA+CCR7+ population from which TemRA cells were excluded. Healthy HIV-negative adults with no recently reported acute infections or vaccinations were included as donors. Every donor was a Caucasian adult living in Nashville, Tennessee, USA. After blood collection by leukapheresis, PBMCs were isolated using Ficoll-Histopaque density gradient centrifugation and then cryopreserved in the vapor phase of liquid nitrogen. Purity and quantity of every magnetically sorted T cell population were checked by analytical flow cytometry. Genomic DNA was isolated from every sorted fraction and measured by UV absorbance on a Nanodrop 2000c. Summary of the overall study and its limitations: Based on pairwise subsampling, the degree of clonotype sharing among donors was expected to be affected by sequencing depth. Rarefaction of sorted-subset datasets indicated incomplete sequencing despite the large sequencing depth. Naive subsets generally had larger estimated clonotype richness than memory subsets. Sampling was restricted to blood, and TCR repertoires in tissues likely differ from the TCR repertoires found in blood. Because the study included only a small number of donors, the genetic and exposure-history diversity represented was limited. About 5% of naive CD4, 3.5% of naive CD8, around 2.3% of memory CD4, and 0.4% of memory CD8 clonotypes were shared across several donors. Higher generation probabilities were observed for clonotypes shared by all four sorted-subset donors than for non-shared clonotypes.

The germline V gene (reference sequence) sets CDR1 to LNHDA and CDR2 to SQIVND. The CDR3 goes from the cysteine to the phenylalanine over 18 residues. Only the CDR3 portion is preserved as DNA: 54 bases, with reading frame beginning at the first base. V and J are truncated by 5 bases and 7 bases respectively, leaving an intervening sequence of 27 bases. Input material: naive CD8+ T cells sorted from blood. In light of the paper, this sample's cell subset or site label describes: CD45RA+CCR7+. This receptor was identified in a man aged 18 to 29 in good health. The V and J segments used are TRBV19 and TRBJ1-5, and perhaps TRBD1 as D gene, on 6 matching bases. CDR3 protein: CASSVDPQGYVRSQPQHF. At the DNA level, the sequence is TGTGCCAGTAGTGTCGATCCACAGGGATACGTACGTAGCCAGCCCCAGCATTTT.